This paragraph covers one T cell receptor beta chain sequence. The antigen it recognizes is unknown. No much larger clone is present one base from it, and per-base qualities are unavailable. These data originate in a study of immune evolution from preneoplasia to lung adenocarcinoma listed by TCRdb under 2021. General notes on the study: The study combined immune gene expression, TCR sequencing and multiplex immunofluorescence to profile immune contexture across lung adenocarcinoma precursors and invasive adenocarcinoma. Sample size was based on specimen availability rather than a prior power calculation. A total of approximately 50 patients with pulmonary nodules who underwent surgical resection were included in the overall cohort. The immune data were integrated with whole exome sequencing and methylation data obtained from the same cohort of nodules. POLYSOLVER was used to infer Class I HLA alleles from exome data, and LOHHLA was used to detect allele-specific HLA loss. The TCR sequencing data were obtained from around 51 patients. Resected precursor lesions (AAH, AIS, MIA) and invasive adenocarcinomas were compared against paired morphologically normal lung tissue. According to the study, some 110 samples went through TCR sequencing.

The immunoSEQ hsTCRbeta Kit was used to sequence TCR beta CDR3 regions from DNA. The paper's data handling went like this. The ImmunoSEQ Analyzer was used to analyse the TCR sequencing data. T cell clonality was defined as 1 minus Pielou's evenness, as computed on productive rearrangements. T cell diversity was measured with the inverse Simpson index on productive templates. T cell density was defined as TCR beta template counts normalized to usable DNA, with usable DNA estimated by amplifying and sequencing housekeeping genes. TCR metrics were compared across histologic stages using two-sided Kruskal-Wallis tests. TCRdb retrieved this table from immuneACCESS and kept in-frame rearrangements only. Not all clones are present; in checked studies, unresolved V genes account for under half, and no reason is known for the remainder. V and J calls and clone size are given by that table; D and trimming were obtained from the DNA. The sample contains around 4,300 clones, 78% of them found a single time. The top ten constitute around 8.2% of the sample.

Resection was performed on patients in Japan or China between the mid-2010s and the late 2010s. Two lung cancer pathologists independently confirmed the histologic diagnosis of each case on H&E slides. The AllPrep DNA/RNA FFPE Kit was used to isolate DNA from FFPE tissue. As encoded in the germline V gene, CDR1 is SNHLY while CDR2 is FYNNEI. The V end gives up 4 bases and the J end 4 bases, leaving 9 bases in the junction not matched to a gene. The CDR3 covers 16 residues, taking in both the cysteine and the phenylalanine. Only the CDR3 region is kept as DNA, spanning 48 bases read in frame from base 1. The paper as a whole reports these results and caveats: Findings were based on association rather than direct causation; larger cohorts with long-term follow-up and longitudinal biopsies were deemed needed. Because all patients came from Japan and China, whether the findings apply to Western populations was uncertain. The highest clonality was observed in normal lung, whereas higher T cell density and diversity but lower clonality appeared to be present in later-stage lesions. Normal lung had the highest top T cell clone frequencies, and these frequencies appeared to fall progressively from AAH through AIS, MIA and invasive adenocarcinoma.

This clonotype originated in an older donor with lung adenocarcinoma. The chain links TRBV2 with TRBJ2-2; 7 junctional bases match TRBD1. What was sequenced was FFPE adjacent normal lung tissue. The CDR3 loop reads CASSGNRGALTGELFF. The nucleotide sequence reads as follows: TGTGCCAGCAGTGGTAACAGGGGCGCGCTCACCGGGGAGCTGTTTTTT.